This is a list of T cell receptor beta chains from one sample in a study of blood T cell repertoires in COVID-19. The table came from immunoSEQ multiplex PCR; TCRdb's copy has only in-frame clones and leaves some out. The sample lists about 350,000 clones; roughly 86% were seen once. The specimen sequenced was PBMCs or T cells enriched from blood (not recorded which). Every receptor here comes from a woman in her twenties or thirties who had been exposed to COVID-19. Both conserved end residues are part of each CDR3.

>TRBV29-1
CSVGRPGTTTYEQYF
>TRBV24-1
CATSDPGKDYEQYF
>TRBV20-1
CSASQGGETQYF
>TRBV10-3
CAISESEGGPYEQFF
>TRBV18
CASSPGLAGRYEQFF
>TRBV9
CASSTLGLAEYEQYF
>TRBV24-1
CATSDEQGPPPWAQHF
>TRBV19
CASSIAASGRYEQFF
>TRBV2
CASSDGQGGGTNEKLFF
>TRBV6-4
CASSDSRASHEQFF
>TRBV7-3
CASSLGTSGSEQYF
>TRBV2
CAILLPLGQGVETQYF
>TRBV24-1
CATSVGRGQWQPQHF
>TRBV28
CASVPRRESSYEQYF
>TRBV29-1
CSVVNGQKGAPNEKLFF
>TRBV16
CASSHTRTGGAVNGYTF
>TRBV27
CASSLQGYGANVLTF
>TRBV5-6
CASSLGQGINYGYTF
>TRBV29-1
CSVGPKIKEPYEQFF
>TRBV7-8
CASSQYGTGGQPQHF
>TRBV28
CASSFVYGHNERFF
>TRBV5-1
CASSLGTSGSGEQYF
>TRBV2
CASSEQGASYNEQFF
>TRBV20-1
CSASLYEQYF
>TRBV28
CASRIDNQPQHF
>TRBV3-1/TRBV3-2
CASSPLTTGPYEQYF
>TRBV27
CASSQGLVAKNIQYF
>TRBV3-1/TRBV3-2
CASRTGVAGNTIYF
>TRBV7-9
CASSPTSGRDSYEQYF
>TRBV7-2
CASSLQSGNTEAFF
>TRBV27
CASSPQTGANQPQHF
>TRBV24-1
CATSDSTGGQETQYF
>TRBV9
CASSGGLGGNTEAFF
>TRBV19
CASSMVGGSNQPQHF
>TRBV9
CASSVVRGGNTEAFF
>TRBV5-4
CASSLGGMNTEAFF
>TRBV28
CASSLSGMSVDTQYF
>TRBV7-8
CASSLVVQGRWGNTEAFF
>TRBV2
CASSGGGAGRSNQPQHF
>TRBV28
CASYAPGTRPPGELFF
>TRBV14
CASSQDRRQAPREQYF
>TRBV6-5
CASSYHGTGGRKHF
>TRBV19
CASSIRDSANSPLHF
>TRBV3-1/TRBV3-2
CASSQDAGEVIETQYF
>TRBV5-6
CASSLGQGLSYEQYF
>TRBV7-3
CASSFSATGGVRDTEAFF
>TRBV5-4
CASSPTGEGYTF
>TRBV5-1
CASSFAQGAEGGYTF
>TRBV5-8
CASSRNQGAQETQYF
>TRBV30
CAWSVGSNQPQHF
>TRBV11-2
CASSLEGQAAGYTF
>TRBV27
CATWRQGAYEQYF
>TRBV27
CASSLRGYTEAFF
>TRBV9
CASSLRTSGPQETQYF
>TRBV28
CASSPRLVTYEQYF
>TRBV11-2
CASSLARRGAQTEAFF
>TRBV13
CASSTFKDRGGGYTF
>TRBV12-3/TRBV12-4
CASTLTGPYGYTF
>TRBV2
CASSDPRFSEKLFF